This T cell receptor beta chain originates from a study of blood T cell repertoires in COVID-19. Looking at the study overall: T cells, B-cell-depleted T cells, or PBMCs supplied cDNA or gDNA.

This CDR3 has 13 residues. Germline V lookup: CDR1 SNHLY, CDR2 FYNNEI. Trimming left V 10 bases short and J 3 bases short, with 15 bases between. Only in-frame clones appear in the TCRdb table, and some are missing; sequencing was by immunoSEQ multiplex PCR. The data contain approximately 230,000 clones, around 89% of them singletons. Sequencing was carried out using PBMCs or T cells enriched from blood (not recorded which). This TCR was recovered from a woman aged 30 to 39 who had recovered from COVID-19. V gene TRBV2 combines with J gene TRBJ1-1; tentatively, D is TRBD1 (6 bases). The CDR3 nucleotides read TGTGCCAACCCGGACAGTTGGGACACTGAAGCTTTCTTT. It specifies CANPDSWDTEAFF.